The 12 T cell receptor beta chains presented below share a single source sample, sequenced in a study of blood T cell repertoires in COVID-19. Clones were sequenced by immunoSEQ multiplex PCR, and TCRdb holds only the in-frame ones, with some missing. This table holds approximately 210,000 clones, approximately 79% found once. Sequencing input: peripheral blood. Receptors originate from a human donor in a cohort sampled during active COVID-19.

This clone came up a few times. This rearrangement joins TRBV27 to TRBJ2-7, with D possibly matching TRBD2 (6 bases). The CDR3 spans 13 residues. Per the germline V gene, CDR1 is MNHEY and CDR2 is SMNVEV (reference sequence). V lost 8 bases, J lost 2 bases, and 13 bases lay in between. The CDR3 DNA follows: TGTGCCAGCGGACTAAGCGTGACCTACGAGCAGTACTTC. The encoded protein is CASGLSVTYEQYF.

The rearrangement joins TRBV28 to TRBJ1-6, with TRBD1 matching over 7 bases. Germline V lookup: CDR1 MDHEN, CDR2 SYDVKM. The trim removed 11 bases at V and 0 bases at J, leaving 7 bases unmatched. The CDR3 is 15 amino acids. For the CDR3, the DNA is TGTGCCGGGCAGGGGGATAACTCCTATAATTCACCCCTCCACTTT. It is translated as CAGQGDNSYNSPLHF.

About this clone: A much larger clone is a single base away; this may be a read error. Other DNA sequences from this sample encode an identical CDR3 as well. CDR3 residues: CASSLRTDTYEQYF. The CDR3 coding sequence is TGTGCCAGCAGTTTAAGGACAGACACCTACGAGCAGTACTTC. The genes are TRBV28 and TRBJ2-7; a possible D gene is TRBD1 (6 bases). The germline V and J ends were trimmed by 2 bases and 2 bases, with 10 bases remaining between them. CDR1 MDHEN and CDR2 SYDVKM come from the germline V gene. The CDR3 totals 14 residues.

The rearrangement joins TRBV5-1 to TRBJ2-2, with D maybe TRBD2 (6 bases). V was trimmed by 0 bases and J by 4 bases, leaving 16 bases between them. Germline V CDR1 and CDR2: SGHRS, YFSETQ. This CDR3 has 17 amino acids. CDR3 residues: CASSLDGSPTLTGELFF. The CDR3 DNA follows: TGCGCCAGCAGCTTGGACGGGAGCCCCACCCTCACCGGGGAGCTGTTTTTT.

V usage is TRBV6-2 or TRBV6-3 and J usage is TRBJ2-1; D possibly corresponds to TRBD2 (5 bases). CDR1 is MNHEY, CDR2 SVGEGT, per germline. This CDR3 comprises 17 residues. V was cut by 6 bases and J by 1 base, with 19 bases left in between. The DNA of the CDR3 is TGTGCCAGCAGCCGAGTTAGGCCCTCGGGATCCTACAATGAGCAGTTCTTC. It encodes CASSRVRPSGSYNEQFF.

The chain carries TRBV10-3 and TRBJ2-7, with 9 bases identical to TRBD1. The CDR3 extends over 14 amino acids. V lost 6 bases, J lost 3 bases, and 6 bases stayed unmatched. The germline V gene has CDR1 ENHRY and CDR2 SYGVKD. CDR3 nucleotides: TGTGCCATCAGGGAGGGGACAGGGCACTACGAGCAGTACTTC. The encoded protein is CAIREGTGHYEQYF.

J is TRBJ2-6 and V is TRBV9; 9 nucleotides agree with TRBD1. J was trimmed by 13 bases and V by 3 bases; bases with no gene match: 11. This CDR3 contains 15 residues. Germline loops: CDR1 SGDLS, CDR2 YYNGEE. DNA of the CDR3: TGTGCCAGCAGCGCAGTTCCGGGACAGGGTCGGGTCCTGACTTTC. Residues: CASSAVPGQGRVLTF.

As DNA, the CDR3 is TGTGCCAGCAGCCGGGGGCAGGGCATGTACGAGCAGTACTTC. It specifies CASSRGQGMYEQYF. The rearrangement links TRBV4-2 to TRBJ2-7, with D possibly being TRBD1 (6 bases). The V end was cut by 4 bases, the J end by 4 bases, with 14 bases between. This CDR3 spans 14 amino acids. Germline values: CDR1 LGHNA, CDR2 YNFKEQ.

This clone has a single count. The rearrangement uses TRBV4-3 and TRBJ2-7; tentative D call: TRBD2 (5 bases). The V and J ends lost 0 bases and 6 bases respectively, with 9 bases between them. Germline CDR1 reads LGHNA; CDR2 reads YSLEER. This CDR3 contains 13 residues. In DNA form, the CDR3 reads TGCGCCAGCAGCCAAGAGGGCGGAGGCGAGCAGTACTTC. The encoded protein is CASSQEGGGEQYF.

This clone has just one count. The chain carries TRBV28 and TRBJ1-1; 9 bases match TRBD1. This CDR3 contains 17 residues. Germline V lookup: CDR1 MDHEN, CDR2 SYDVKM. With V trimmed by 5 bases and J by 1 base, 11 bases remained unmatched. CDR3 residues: CASSRTGDRAANTEAFF. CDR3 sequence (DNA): TGTGCCAGCAGTCGGACAGGGGATCGGGCAGCGAACACTGAAGCTTTCTTT. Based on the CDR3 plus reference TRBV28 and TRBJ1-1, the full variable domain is DVKVTQSSRYLVKRTGEKVFLECVQDMDHENMFWYRQDPGLGLRLIYFSYDVKMKEKGDIPEGYSVSREKKERFSLILESASTNQTSMYLCASSRTGDRAANTEAFFGQGTRLTVV.

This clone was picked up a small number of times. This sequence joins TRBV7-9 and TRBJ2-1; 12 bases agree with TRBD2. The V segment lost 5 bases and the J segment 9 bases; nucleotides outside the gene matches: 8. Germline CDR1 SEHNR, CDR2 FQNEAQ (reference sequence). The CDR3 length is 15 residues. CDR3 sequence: CASSPPSGRGGEQFF. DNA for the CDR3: TGTGCCAGCAGCCCTCCTAGCGGGAGGGGGGGTGAGCAGTTCTTC.

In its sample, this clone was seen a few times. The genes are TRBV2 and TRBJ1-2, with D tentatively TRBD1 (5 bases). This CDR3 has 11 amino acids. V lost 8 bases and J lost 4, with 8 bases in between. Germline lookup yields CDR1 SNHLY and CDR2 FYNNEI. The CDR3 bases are TGTGCCAGCCAGGACATCTATGGCTACACCTTC. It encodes CASQDIYGYTF.